This entry is about one T cell receptor (beta chain). This clone was seen once. There is no known antigen for this receptor. No per-base quality is available; no much larger clone lies one base away. Using the deep immunoSEQ assay, multiplex PCR amplified TCR CDR3 regions from genomic DNA. For each cell subset, the extracted genomic DNA was distributed evenly across all wells of several immunoSEQ 96-well plates, and each plate served as one replicate. For sorted subsets, approximately 200 ng of genomic DNA, equivalent to 25,000 to 35,000 T cell genomes, went into each replicate PCR. Purified libraries were measured with a Qubit 3.0 fluorometer, size-checked on a Bioanalyzer 2100, and measured again with the KAPA Library Quantification kit. Each immunoSEQ 96-well plate was sequenced on its own single-read 150-cycle Illumina NextSeq 550 flow cell. On the authors' methods: Because the immunoSEQ output included only junctional sequences and no quality scores, the filtering could not be the same as the filtering used for full-length reads. Sequences were annotated with PyIR, a Python wrapper for IgBLAST v1.9, using IMGT germline references to assign V/J genes and CDR3. Any read was removed if the V/J assignment was weak (E-value above 1e-6), the CDR3 was missing, or the read contained stop codons, out-of-frame junctions, or ambiguous translated residues. V3J clonotypes were defined as sequences sharing the same inferred V gene, J gene, and CDR3 amino acid sequence. To compute the percentage overlap between repertoires, the number of shared unique clonotypes was divided by the size of the smaller repertoire. Repertoire richness was assessed with RTK rarefaction, the Chao1 estimator, and Recon v2.1 estimates of unobserved clonotypes. For all TCRbeta clonotypes obtained by the gDNA method from a few donors, generation probabilities were computed with OLGA. What TCRdb holds here is the immuneACCESS table cut down to in-frame rearrangements. Part of the clones is not present; checked against another copy, under half of the missing clones reflect an unresolved V gene, and the others are unexplained. V, J and clone size derive from that table, while D and trimming were established from the DNA sequence. The sample table contains 2,500,000 or so clones; only one count was recorded for around 90% of them. The ten largest clones capture approximately 0.41% of the sample.

Healthy HIV-negative adults with no recently reported acute infections or vaccinations were included as donors. Every donor was a Caucasian adult residing in Nashville, Tennessee, USA. CD4+ T cells were enriched by magnetic negative selection; naive cells were then positively selected on CD45RA, and the negative fraction formed the memory subset. Blood was collected by leukapheresis, and PBMCs were isolated by Ficoll-Histopaque density gradient centrifugation and then cryopreserved in liquid nitrogen vapor phase. Analytical flow cytometry was used to check the purity and quantity of each magnetically sorted T cell population. From each sorted fraction, genomic DNA was isolated and quantified by UV absorbance on a Nanodrop 2000c. The data are from a study of shared clonotypes between healthy human individuals (dated by TCRdb to between 2020 and 2021). About the full investigation: A couple of women and a few men aged 18 to 49 years were included in the cohort. To estimate repertoire size and how much clonotypes are shared between individuals, the study performed deep sequencing of blood TCR repertoires from a few healthy adults. Each donor's leukapheresis produced roughly between about 0.8 and 10 billion PBMCs. For each donor, CD4 naive and CD4 memory were each given three plates, CD8 naive was given two plates, and CD8 memory was given one plate. To increase sequencing depth and limit assay-specific biases, different laboratories used diverse techniques to prepare libraries and sequence TCR repertoires. What the study reported, not specific to this receptor: The genetic and exposure-history diversity represented was limited by the small number of donors. When several donors were compared, the shared fraction of clonotypes was about 5% for naive CD4, around 3.6% for naive CD8, 2.3% for memory CD4, and 0.35% to 0.5% for memory CD8. Pairwise subsampling led to the expectation that sequencing depth would affect the degree of clonotype sharing among donors. Higher generation probabilities were observed for clonotypes shared by all four sorted-subset donors than for non-shared clonotypes. Only blood was sampled, and tissue TCR repertoires likely differ from those in blood. Incomplete sequencing was indicated by rarefaction of sorted-subset datasets, despite the large sequencing depth. Naive subsets generally had larger estimated clonotype richness than memory subsets did.

The receptor comes from a man aged 18 to 30 in good health. Some clones in this sample may be carry-over from other donors' samples. Source material: naive CD4+ T cells from PBMCs. This sample's cell subset or site label indicates: CD45RA+ positively selected.

In nucleotides, the sequence is TGTGCCAGCAGTGAATATCATGGGGCAGGTTCGTCGGAAGAGCAGTACTTC. Its amino acids are CASSEYHGAGSSEEQYF. The chain uses TRBV25-1 and TRBJ2-7; TRBD1 is a weak D gene call, 5 bases matching. V drops 0 bases and J drops 7 bases, leaving 22 bases in between. The germline V gene gives CDR1 as MGHDK and CDR2 as SYGVNS. Measured from the cysteine to the phenylalanine, the CDR3 is 17 residues long. Only the CDR3 DNA is retained, 51 bases long and in frame from the first base.